The 26 T cell receptor beta chains in this list originate from one sample, sequenced in a study of blood T cells in healthy people across ages. PCR was performed a second time for roughly 7 to 12 cycles using a sample-barcoded 5' primer and a J-beta primer mix. TCRdb re-called the 5' RACE reads through MiXCR, storing one row per CDR3 protein. The table lists fewer than 900,000 distinct CDR3 sequences, 45% to 50% of them singletons. The sample was blood. The receptors were gathered from a woman aged 60 to 75 in good health.

The chain uses TRBV4-1 and TRBJ2-7, with D possibly matching TRBD2 (6 bases). The CDR3 extends over 14 amino acids. Germline V lookup: CDR1 MGHRA, CDR2 YSYEKL. Between the trimmed V and J ends, which lost 3 bases and 3 bases, there was a span of 12 bases. The CDR3 sequence is CASSHDQGGYEQYF. CDR3 coding DNA: TGCGCCAGCAGCCATGACCAGGGAGGCTACGAGCAGTACTTC.

This clonotype has only a few counts. The genes are TRBV20-1 and TRBJ1-2; D is possibly TRBD1 (6 bases). The CDR3 covers 16 residues. The germline V and J ends were trimmed by 0 bases and 4 bases, with 18 bases remaining between them. The germline gives CDR1 DFQATT, CDR2 SNEGSKA (reference sequence). The CDR3 loop reads CSARDNTGKTTYGYTF. In DNA form, the CDR3 reads TGCAGTGCTAGAGATAATACAGGGAAGACTACCTATGGCTACACCTTC.

The chain couples TRBV14 to TRBJ1-2; D is ambiguous. The V and J ends lost 1 base and 3 bases respectively, with 9 bases between them. Germline V gene lookup returns CDR1 SGHDN and CDR2 FVKESK. The CDR3 contains 14 residues. The CDR3 region is CASSQGEEYYGYTF. DNA of the CDR3: TGTGCCAGCAGCCAAGGAGAGGAATACTATGGCTACACCTTC.

J is TRBJ2-7 and V is TRBV4-3; D ambiguous. This CDR3 region has 15 residues. Germline V gene data show CDR1 as LGHNA and CDR2 as YSLEER. The V and J ends lost 1 base and 0 bases respectively, with 10 bases between them. Here the CDR3 DNA reads TGCGCCAGCAGCCAAGGACTCCCCAGCTCCTACGAGCAGTACTTC. The encoded protein is CASSQGLPSSYEQYF.

The V gene is TRBV28, the J gene TRBJ2-7; D might be TRBD1 (7 bases). Trimming stripped 1 base from V and 3 bases from J, with 13 bases between. Looked up from germline, CDR1 is MDHEN and CDR2 is SYDVKM. This CDR3 spans 15 amino acids. The CDR3 nucleotides are TGTGCCAGCAGTTTATTTGGCAGGGGGGTCTACGAGCAGTACTTC. Translating gives CASSLFGRGVYEQYF.

The chain couples TRBV2 to TRBJ2-2; TRBD2 matches at 12 bases. This CDR3 region has 15 residues. Germline V gene data show CDR1 as SNHLY and CDR2 as FYNNEI. J gave up 6 bases and V 4 bases, and 3 bases lay outside the gene matches. In DNA form, the CDR3 reads TGTGCCAGCAGTGGACTAGCGGGAGAGGCCGGGGAGCTGTTTTTT. Amino acid sequence: CASSGLAGEAGELFF. Full variable domain (outside the CDR3, taken from reference TRBV2 and TRBJ2-2): EPEVTQTPSHQVTQMGQEVILRCVPISNHLYFYWYRQILGQKVEFLVSFYNNEISEKSEIFDDQFSVERPDGSNFTLKIRSTKLEDSAMYFCASSGLAGEAGELFFGEGSRLTVL.

There are a few counts of this clonotype. The chain couples TRBV29-1 to TRBJ1-2; TRBD1 matches 8 bases. This CDR3 spans 15 amino acids. CDR1 and CDR2 (germline): SQVTM, ANQGSEA. With V trimmed by 3 bases and J by 4 bases, 10 bases remained unmatched. CDR3 nucleotides: TGCAGCGTTGATTCCGCAGGGGGCAGGTTCTATGGCTACACCTTC. Translated, it gives CSVDSAGGRFYGYTF.

The V and J genes are TRBV25-1 and TRBJ2-6; unclear D gene. Germline V gene sequence: CDR1 MGHDK, CDR2 SYGVNS. The CDR3 is 17 residues long. V was shortened by 2 bases and J by 0 bases, with 11 bases between the two germline ends. The CDR3 DNA sequence: TGTGCCAGCAGTGAAGATAGGTCGATCTCTGGGGCCAACGTCCTGACTTTC. Translating it yields CASSEDRSISGANVLTF. The whole variable domain, remainder taken from reference TRBV25-1 and TRBJ2-6, is EADIYQTPRYLVIGTGKKITLECSQTMGHDKMYWYQQDPGMELHLIHYSYGVNSTEKGDLSSESTVSRIRTEHFPLTLESARPSHTSQYLCASSEDRSISGANVLTFGAGSRLTVL.

This clonotype was counted only a few times. The CDR3 reads CASSRTGDSEAFF. The CDR3 region has the DNA TGTGCCAGCAGCAGGACAGGGGATTCCGAAGCTTTCTTT. The chain joins TRBV4-2 to TRBJ1-1, with TRBD1 matching 9 bases. With 5 bases clipped from V and 8 bases from J, the junction kept 6 bases outside the gene matches. Germline V gives CDR1 LGHNA, CDR2 YNFKEQ. This CDR3 comprises 13 residues.

The CDR3 DNA follows: TGCGCCAGCAGCCACGGGGCTTCTAGCACAGATACGCAGTATTTT. Protein: CASSHGASSTDTQYF. The V call is TRBV4-1, the J call TRBJ2-3; D possibly uses TRBD1 or TRBD2 (5 bases each). Looked up from germline, CDR1 is MGHRA and CDR2 is YSYEKL. Trimming pared 3 bases from V and 0 bases from J, leaving 10 bases between. CDR3 length: 15 amino acids.

The CDR3 coding sequence is TGTGCCTGGAGTGTAAATAAGGGCCCTGGTGGGCAGTACTTC. Residues: CAWSVNKGPGGQYF. The chain carries TRBV30 and TRBJ2-7; D is uncertain. CDR3 length equals 14 residues. Germline CDR1 reads GTSNPN; CDR2 reads SVGIG (reference sequence). V was clipped by 0 bases and J by 9 bases, with 18 bases between them. The entire variable domain, with the rest obtained from reference TRBV30 and TRBJ2-7, is as follows: SQTIHQWPATLVQPVGSPLSLECTVEGTSNPNLYWYRQAAGRGLQLLFYSVGIGQISSEVPQNLSASRPQDRQFILSSKKLLLSDSGFYLCAWSVNKGPGGQYFGPGTRLTVT.

V and J are TRBV4-3 and TRBJ2-1; 10 bases match TRBD2. The ends lost 2 bases at V and 6 bases at J; junction bases unmatched: 7. CDR1 LGHNA and CDR2 YSLEER come from the germline V gene. This CDR3 is 16 amino acids long. CDR3 sequence: CASSQHRSGRANEQFF. The DNA for the CDR3 is TGCGCCAGCAGCCAACATAGGAGCGGGAGGGCCAATGAGCAGTTCTTC.

The chain combines TRBV7-9 with TRBJ1-2, with D possibly matching TRBD1 (6 bases). CDR1 and CDR2 (germline): SEHNR, FQNEAQ (reference sequence). V lost 6 bases to trimming and J lost 9 bases, with 14 bases between them. The CDR3 has 12 residues. CDR3 in amino acids: CASSQGQRRYTF. CDR3 bases: TGTGCCAGCAGTCAAGGACAGAGGCGCTACACCTTC. Complete variable domain (other parts from reference TRBV7-9 and TRBJ1-2): DTGVSQNPRHKITKRGQNVTFRCDPISEHNRLYWYRQTLGQGPEFLTYFQNEAQLEKSRLLSDRFSAERPKGSFSTLEIQRTEQGDSAMYLCASSQGQRRYTFGSGTRLTVV.

The V call is TRBV15, the J call TRBJ2-5, with TRBD1 as a possible D gene (6 bases). The DNA matches TRBJ2-7 better at its end, which makes the J call doubtful. The CDR3 runs 13 residues. Germline lookup yields CDR1 LNHNV and CDR2 YYDKDF (reference sequence). Written as DNA, the CDR3 is TGTGCCACCAGCAGAGATGCACAGGGCGAGCAGTACTTC. Its translation is CATSRDAQGEQYF.

V usage is TRBV24-1 and J usage is TRBJ2-7; the D gene is possibly TRBD1 (5 bases). Trimming shortened V by 2 bases and J by 0 bases, and 7 bases separated the two germline ends. In germline, CDR1 is KGHDR, CDR2 SFDVKD. The CDR3 runs to 14 residues. The CDR3 region has the DNA TGTGCCACCAGTGATTCCAGGGACTCCTACGAGCAGTACTTC. Translated, it gives CATSDSRDSYEQYF.

The genes are TRBV6-1 and TRBJ1-4; TRBD1 matches at 9 bases. The ends lost 4 bases at V and 0 bases at J; junction bases unmatched: 9. Germline CDR1 reads MNHNS; CDR2 reads SASEGT. The CDR3 totals 18 residues. CDR3 DNA: TGTGCCAGCAGTGGATCCGGGACAGGGCCCTCAACTAATGAAAAACTGTTTTTT. Protein sequence: CASSGSGTGPSTNEKLFF.

V and J are TRBV5-6 and TRBJ1-4, with TRBD1 as a possible D gene (6 bases). Deletions cut 7 bases from V and 8 bases from J, with 15 bases between. The CDR3 loop spans 13 amino acids. Germline lookup yields CDR1 SGHDT and CDR2 YYEEEE. CDR3 protein: CASGRGVNEKLFF. The CDR3 DNA sequence: TGTGCCAGCGGTAGGGGGGTAAACGAAAAACTGTTTTTT.

This clonotype was seen a single time. A much larger clonotype is one base distant, so this may be a read error. The genes are TRBV5-1 and TRBJ2-5; 14 nucleotides align to TRBD2. From germline, CDR1 is SGHRS and CDR2 YFSETQ. This CDR3 has 14 residues. Unmatched junction bases numbered 9, after V lost 4 bases and J lost 13 bases. The CDR3 region is CASSGTSGSRERYF. The DNA of the CDR3 is TGCGCCAGCAGCGGGACTAGCGGGAGTCGGGAGCGGTACTTC. Variable domain in full (rest from reference TRBV5-1 and TRBJ2-5): KAGVTQTPRYLIKTRGQQVTLSCSPISGHRSVSWYQQTPGQGLQFLFEYFSETQRNKGNFPGRFSGRQFSNSRSEMNVSTLELGDSALYLCASSGTSGSRERYFGPGTRLLVL.

This clonotype has a handful of counts. V gene TRBV28 combines with J gene TRBJ2-6; 8 bases agree with TRBD1. J gave up 1 base and V 6 bases, and 8 bases lay outside the gene matches. Germline CDR1 is MDHEN and CDR2 is SYDVKM. The CDR3 runs 17 residues. CDR3 loop: CASSPGGVESGANVLTF. CDR3 nucleotides: TGTGCCAGCAGCCCAGGGGGCGTGGAGTCTGGGGCCAACGTCCTGACTTTC.

The chain links TRBV18 to TRBJ2-5; 7 nucleotides agree with TRBD2. This CDR3 spans 15 amino acids. After removal of 0 bases from V and 5 bases from J, the junction contained 6 bases not matched to a gene. Germline values: CDR1 KGHSH, CDR2 LQKENI. The CDR3 region has the DNA TGTGCCAGCTCACCACCGGGACTAACGCAGGAGACCCAGTACTTC. Its protein product is CASSPPGLTQETQYF.

This chain joins TRBV10-3 and TRBJ2-4; 8 nucleotides agree with TRBD2. The V gene end was trimmed by 5 bases and the J gene end by 0 bases; junction bases not matched to a gene: 6. Germline V gene lookup returns CDR1 ENHRY and CDR2 SYGVKD. The CDR3 length is 16 residues. CDR3 protein: CAISSGGGEAKNIQYF. The CDR3 coding sequence is TGTGCCATCAGTTCCGGGGGGGGAGAAGCCAAAAACATTCAGTACTTC.

The chain is built from TRBV6-5 and TRBJ1-2, with TRBD1 matching over 7 bases. CDR1 and CDR2 from the germline V gene are MNHEY and SVGAGI. The CDR3 runs 17 residues. J lost 7 bases, V lost 1 base, and 15 bases had no gene match. The DNA of the CDR3 is TGTGCCAGCAGTTACTTCCTGGACAGGTTCCTCTTTTTTGGCTACACCTTC. This sequence encodes CASSYFLDRFLFFGYTF.

The chain carries TRBV12-3 or TRBV12-4 and TRBJ2-3; no clear D. V was cut by 6 bases and J by 6 bases, with 7 bases left in between. CDR3 length: 11 amino acids. The DNA of the CDR3 is TGTGCCAGCAGGATGGGGGATACGCAGTATTTT. It codes for CASRMGDTQYF.

This clonotype has more than one count but fewer than ten. This sequence joins TRBV12-3 or TRBV12-4 and TRBJ2-4; D is uncertain. The J call may be faulty, since TRBJ2-7 better matches the DNA end. This CDR3 has 14 residues. CDR3 in amino acids: CASSYQDGPYEQYF. The CDR3 DNA reads as TGTGCCAGCAGTTACCAGGACGGCCCTTACGAGCAGTACTTC.

The chain uses TRBV28 and TRBJ2-7; TRBD2 aligns across 14 bases. This CDR3 is 17 amino acids long. With V trimmed by 1 base and J by 4 bases, 6 bases remained unmatched. Germline CDR1 reads MDHEN; CDR2 reads SYDVKM. Written as DNA, the CDR3 is TGTGCCAGCAGTTTATCCCGGACTAGCGGGAGGATTTACGAGCAGTACTTC. Protein: CASSLSRTSGRIYEQYF.

The V call is TRBV2, the J call TRBJ2-4, with a weak D call TRBD1 (6 bases). V was cut by 7 bases and J by 0 bases, with 13 bases left in between. The CDR3 contains 15 residues. CDR1 is SNHLY, CDR2 FYNNEI, per germline. CDR3 DNA: TGTGCCAGCAAGGGGGACAACTTAGCCAAAAACATTCAGTACTTC. It is translated as CASKGDNLAKNIQYF.